This T cell receptor (beta chain) appears in the sequencing data of a study of cytomegalovirus exposure and HLA in healthy donors. The PCR contained 60 Vbeta and 13 Jbeta primers. Profiled with immunoSEQ multiplex PCR; TCRdb holds only in-frame clones, not every one. Altogether 69,000 or so clones are present, 60% to 85% being singletons, with the ten largest covering around 3%. The table lists this clone with a few counts. The junction had 12 bases not matched to a gene; V was cut back by 3 bases and J by 7 bases. CDR3 length equals 16 residues. Germline CDR1 reads MGHRA; CDR2 reads YSYEKL. The TCR comes from a man aged 18 to 35 in good health and CMV-seronegative. The J gene is TRBJ1-5, the V gene TRBV4-1; TRBD1 aligns across 7 bases. Sequenced material: PBMCs. This chain's CDR3 is CASSQPTGLSGQPQHF. DNA for the CDR3: TGCGCCAGCAGCCAGCCGACAGGGCTCTCGGGGCAGCCCCAGCATTTT.